This T cell receptor (beta chain) is from a study of blood T cell repertoires in COVID-19. TCRdb keeps only in-frame clones here, not all; method: immunoSEQ multiplex PCR. The table records 45,000 to 50,000 clones, approximately 86% of them present only once. Trimming took 3 bases from V and 0 from J, leaving 16 bases between them. There are 17 residues in the CDR3. Germline V lookup: CDR1 LGHDT, CDR2 YNNKEL (reference sequence). The sequenced material came from peripheral blood. The chain links TRBV3-1 (or the pseudogene TRBV3-2) to TRBJ2-3, with D maybe TRBD1 (6 bases). The clonotype comes from a man older than 75 in a cohort sampled during active COVID-19. The CDR3 here is CASSHVMDRASTDTQYF. In DNA, the CDR3 is TGTGCCAGCAGCCACGTAATGGACAGAGCTAGCACAGATACGCAGTATTTT.